The rows below give T cell receptor beta chains drawn from one sample of a study of blood T cell repertoires in COVID-19. Sequenced by immunoSEQ multiplex PCR; TCRdb stores in-frame clones only, minus some. Among 50,000 to 70,000 clones listed, 84% were seen once. The source material was peripheral blood. The receptors stem from a woman aged 60-75 years with acute or convalescent COVID-19. CDR3s include the opening cysteine and the closing phenylalanine or tryptophan. A D gene is named only where the DNA matches it firmly. Only some rows state a clone size, as once, few, many or a class for expanded clones.

j_call,clone_size,v_call,d_call,cdr3_nt,cdr3_aa
TRBJ1-1,NA,TRBV10-2,NA,TGCGCCAGCAGTGGGCCAGGGGAGGGCACTGAAGCTTTCTTT,CASSGPGEGTEAFF
TRBJ1-1,NA,TRBV18,TRBD1,TGTGCCAGCTCACCCGACAGGGTAACTGAAGCTTTCTTT,CASSPDRVTEAFF
TRBJ1-6,few,TRBV6-1,NA,TGTGCCAGCAGTGAAGTGCGGCGATCACCCCTCCACTTT,CASSEVRRSPLHF
TRBJ1-6,NA,TRBV7-3,TRBD1,TGTGCCAGCAGCGGCGGGACAGGGAATTCACCCCTCCACTTT,CASSGGTGNSPLHF
TRBJ2-2,once,TRBV10-3,NA,TGTGCCATCAGCACAGGGTTTGGCGACACCGGGGAGCTGTTTTTT,CAISTGFGDTGELFF
TRBJ2-5,NA,TRBV16,NA,TGTGCCAGCAGCCCCCCCGTCGGTCGGGTAGAGACCCAGTACTTC,CASSPPVGRVETQYF
TRBJ2-2,NA,TRBV6-2/TRBV6-3,NA,TGTGCCAGCAGTTACCCAAACACCGGGGAGCTGTTTTTT,CASSYPNTGELFF
TRBJ2-7,few,TRBV7-6,TRBD1,TGTGCCAGCAGCAGGGACAGGGGATACGAGCAGTACTTC,CASSRDRGYEQYF
TRBJ1-6,NA,TRBV9,NA,TGTGCCAGCAGCCCAGGGAATTCACCCCTCCACTTT,CASSPGNSPLHF
TRBJ1-5,NA,TRBV10-3,TRBD1,TGTGCCATCAGTGCCGGCGGACAGGGGGTTAATCAGCCCCAGCATTTT,CAISAGGQGVNQPQHF
TRBJ2-5,NA,TRBV19,NA,TGTGCCAGTAGTGGGGGGAGGGGGCAAGAGACCCAGTACTTC,CASSGGRGQETQYF
TRBJ1-4,NA,TRBV5-1,NA,TGCGCCAGCAGCTTGACAGGGTTCCGTGAAAAACTGTTTTTT,CASSLTGFREKLFF
TRBJ2-7,once,TRBV29-1,NA,TGCAGCGTTGGAAGACTCGAAGACTACGAGCAGTACTTC,CSVGRLEDYEQYF
TRBJ1-1,NA,TRBV19,NA,TGTGCCAGTAGTTTTGGCCGGGGAATGAACACTGAAGCTTTCTTT,CASSFGRGMNTEAFF
TRBJ2-2,NA,TRBV6-6,TRBD2,TGTGCCAGCATAGGGACTAGGAGCACCGGGGAGCTGTTTTTT,CASIGTRSTGELFF
TRBJ2-5,once,TRBV5-1,NA,TGCGCCAGCCGTCCAGGCGGGGGCGGCCAAGAGACCCAGTACTTC,CASRPGGGGQETQYF
TRBJ1-5,once,TRBV5-1,TRBD1,TGCGCCAGCAGCCCGGACAGGGGTGGCAATCAGCCCCAGCATTTT,CASSPDRGGNQPQHF
TRBJ2-1,NA,TRBV5-1,TRBD2,TGCGCCAGCAGCGTATCCGGGGCTAGCGGGACATCCTACAATGAGCAGTTCTTC,CASSVSGASGTSYNEQFF
TRBJ1-4,NA,TRBV27,NA,TGTGCCAGCAGAGCGGAAACTACAGGGCGGGCTAATGAAAAACTGTTTTTT,CASRAETTGRANEKLFF
TRBJ1-2,few,TRBV9,TRBD1,TGTGCCAGCAGCGTAGCTTCTGGACAGGGGGTTGCTGGCTACACCTTC,CASSVASGQGVAGYTF
TRBJ1-1,NA,TRBV5-1,TRBD1,TGCGCCAGCAGCTTAAGGGACAGGGGGCAGTCTGGCACTGAAGCTTTCTTT,CASSLRDRGQSGTEAFF
TRBJ1-1,NA,TRBV6-6,NA,TGTGCCAGCAGTTACGGAGACACTGAAGCTTTCTTT,CASSYGDTEAFF
TRBJ2-7,once,TRBV25-1,TRBD1,TGTGCCAGCAGCGTTAGGGGGCATGGGACAGGGGCCTCCTACGAGCAGTACTTC,CASSVRGHGTGASYEQYF
TRBJ1-5,NA,TRBV5-6,NA,TGTGCCAGCAGCTTGGTATGGGAGGGACAGCCCCAGCATTTT,CASSLVWEGQPQHF
TRBJ2-1,NA,TRBV3-1/TRBV3-2,TRBD2,TGTGCCAGCAGCCAAGACGAACTAGCGGGACTAAATGAGCAGTTCTTC,CASSQDELAGLNEQFF
TRBJ1-5,NA,TRBV2,TRBD1,TGTGCCAGCAGCGACCCCAGGGGGGGTGGGACAGGGGTTCAGCCCCAGCATTTT,CASSDPRGGGTGVQPQHF
TRBJ1-4,NA,TRBV20-1,NA,TGCAGTGCCCATACAGGGGAAAAACTGTTTTTT,CSAHTGEKLFF
TRBJ2-5,few,TRBV5-4,TRBD2,TGTGCCAGCAGCGCGACTAGCGGGGGCTATAAAGAGACCCAGTACTTC,CASSATSGGYKETQYF
TRBJ2-5,NA,TRBV7-2,NA,TGTGCCAGCAGCTTGTTCGCGGGGCGGGAGACCCAGTACTTC,CASSLFAGRETQYF
TRBJ2-1,NA,TRBV6-5,TRBD1,TGTGCCAGGGGACAGGGCAATGAGCAGTTCTTC,CARGQGNEQFF
TRBJ2-2,medium-sized,TRBV19,NA,TGTGCCAGTAGTGGAGTTGGGGAGCTGTTTTTT,CASSGVGELFF
TRBJ1-6,NA,TRBV5-1,TRBD1,TGCGCCAGCAGCTTACAGGGGGCAATCGGAAATTCACCCCTCCACTTT,CASSLQGAIGNSPLHF
TRBJ2-1,NA,TRBV5-1,TRBD1,TGCGCCAGCAGCTTTACCGGGACAGAATACAATGAGCAGTTCTTC,CASSFTGTEYNEQFF
TRBJ2-1,NA,TRBV5-1,TRBD1,TGCGCCAGCAGCTTGGCCGGGGGACAGGGGGCAGCGAATGAGCAGTTCTTC,CASSLAGGQGAANEQFF
TRBJ2-1,NA,TRBV18,TRBD2,TGTGCCAGCTCACGGACTAGCGGAGCTTACAATGAGCAGTTCTTC,CASSRTSGAYNEQFF
TRBJ2-3,NA,TRBV24-1,NA,TGTGCCACCAGTGAGCGAGGAGGGGATACGCAGTATTTT,CATSERGGDTQYF
TRBJ1-1,NA,TRBV5-4,NA,TGTGCCAGCAGCTTGGGGTCGGTGAACACTGAAGCTTTCTTT,CASSLGSVNTEAFF
TRBJ2-5,NA,TRBV10-2,NA,TGCGCCAGCAGTGGAGGGGGGGTAGGGACCCAGTACTTC,CASSGGGVGTQYF
TRBJ1-2,few,TRBV2,NA,TGTGCCAGCAGTGTATCTAACGGTGGTGGCTACACCTTC,CASSVSNGGGYTF
TRBJ1-6,NA,TRBV27,NA,TGTGCCAGCAGCTATACCCGCATCCGTGGTTCACCCCTCCACTTT,CASSYTRIRGSPLHF
TRBJ2-1,NA,TRBV6-5,NA,TGTGCCAGCAAAACGGGGAGGGGGGCAAATGAGCAGTTCTTC,CASKTGRGANEQFF
TRBJ2-7,NA,TRBV5-5,NA,TGTGCCAGCAGCCGTCTAGCGACTCCCTCCTACGAGCAGTACTTC,CASSRLATPSYEQYF
TRBJ2-3,NA,TRBV3-1/TRBV3-2,TRBD2,TGTGCCAGCAGCCCCCGGGGTAGCGGGGCGACAGATACGCAGTATTTT,CASSPRGSGATDTQYF
TRBJ2-7,few,TRBV4-2,TRBD2,TGTGCCAGCAGCCAAGATCTCGGGGGGATCTACGAGCAGTACTTC,CASSQDLGGIYEQYF
TRBJ2-7,NA,TRBV6-6,NA,TGTGCCAGCAGTTACCGGGACACCACCTACGAGCAGTACTTC,CASSYRDTTYEQYF
TRBJ1-1,NA,TRBV7-6,NA,TGTGCCAGCAGCTTTTCGGTGAACACTGAAGCTTTCTTT,CASSFSVNTEAFF
TRBJ2-3,NA,TRBV5-1,NA,TGCGCCAGCAGCTTGATTGTGGGGGCCCACACAGATACGCAGTATTTT,CASSLIVGAHTDTQYF
TRBJ1-3,NA,TRBV19,TRBD1,TGTGCCAGTCGTTCCTTGGGGACAGGGGGCCGGAACACCATATATTTT,CASRSLGTGGRNTIYF
TRBJ1-2,NA,TRBV5-1,TRBD1,TGCGCCAGCAGCTTGAGGACAGGGATAAACTATGGCTACACCTTC,CASSLRTGINYGYTF
TRBJ2-7,once,TRBV5-1,NA,TGCGCCAGCAGCTGGACGGGGACCTACGAGCAGTACTTC,CASSWTGTYEQYF